What follows are 13 T cell receptor beta chains derived from one specimen sequenced in a study of T cell responses to AZD1222 COVID-19 vaccine. The data were produced by immunoSEQ multiplex PCR, yet TCRdb's version contains in-frame clones alone and is incomplete. The table shows about 94,000 clones, with around nine tenths occurring only once. This specimen was peripheral blood, taken on day 0 of AZD1222 vaccination. Every receptor here comes from an adult in good health.

V and J are TRBV2 and TRBJ2-7, with D perhaps TRBD2 (5 bases). The CDR3 is 15 amino acids. V was shortened by 2 bases and J by 3 bases, with 14 bases between the two germline ends. CDR1 is SNHLY, CDR2 FYNNEI, per germline. Here the CDR3 reads CASSESGDGIYEQYF. The CDR3 region has the DNA TGTGCCAGCAGTGAATCGGGTGACGGGATCTACGAGCAGTACTTC.

The chain carries TRBV30 and TRBJ2-1, with 10 bases that match TRBD2. This CDR3 has 15 residues. The germline gives CDR1 GTSNPN, CDR2 SVGIG (reference sequence). CDR3 DNA sequence: TGTGCTTGGTGGATAGCGGGGGGTAATAGCAATGAGCAGTTCTTC. This codes for CAWWIAGGNSNEQFF.

The chain recombines TRBV9 with TRBJ1-3, with D possibly being TRBD1 (6 bases). The germline CDR1 and CDR2 sequences are SGDLS and YYNGEE. V shed 5 bases and J shed 1 base, with 13 bases lying between them. This CDR3 is built from 15 residues. The CDR3 reads CASRAEGGSGNTIYF. In DNA form, the CDR3 reads TGTGCCAGCAGGGCGGAGGGGGGATCTGGAAACACCATATATTTT.

The chain links TRBV5-4 to TRBJ1-5; maybe TRBD1 (5 bases). Germline values: CDR1 SGHNT, CDR2 YYREEE (reference sequence). Trimming stripped 0 bases from V and 0 bases from J, with 10 bases between. The CDR3 spans 16 residues. The CDR3, as DNA: TGTGCCAGCAGCTTGGGCGGGGCTGGTAGCAATCAGCCCCAGCATTTT. Translated: CASSLGGAGSNQPQHF. The complete variable domain, with remaining parts taken from reference TRBV5-4 and TRBJ1-5, reads ETGVTQSPTHLIKTRGQQVTLRCSSQSGHNTVSWYQQALGQGPQFIFQYYREEENGRGNFPPRFSGLQFPNYSSELNVNALELDDSALYLCASSLGGAGSNQPQHFGDGTRLSIL.

This clone has just one count. The chain joins TRBV5-1 to TRBJ1-6, with D perhaps matching TRBD1 (6 bases). V dropped 3 bases and J dropped 11 bases, with 21 bases sitting between them. The CDR3 loop spans 16 amino acids. Looked up from germline, CDR1 is SGHRS and CDR2 is YFSETQ. For the CDR3, the DNA is TGCGCCAGCAGCTCATCCCTGGGGGCCGTGAAGACACCCCTCCACTTT. It codes for CASSSSLGAVKTPLHF.

The chain combines TRBV5-4 with TRBJ2-1; D remains ambiguous. V gave up 1 base and J gave up 5 bases, with 10 bases separating them. CDR3 length: 14 amino acids. CDR1 and CDR2 (germline): SGHNT, YYREEE (reference sequence). The CDR3 DNA follows: TGTGCCAGCAGCTTGAGGGCTGAAAACAATGAGCAGTTCTTC. It yields the protein CASSLRAENNEQFF.

The rearrangement uses TRBV5-8 and TRBJ2-1; D uncertain. The CDR3 length is 14 residues. From germline, CDR1 is SGHTS and CDR2 YDEGEE. V was pared by 2 bases and J by 2 bases, with 8 bases between. This CDR3 reads CASSLTSTYNEQFF. As DNA, the CDR3 is TGTGCCAGCAGCTTAACGTCCACCTACAATGAGCAGTTCTTC.

The chain employs TRBV13 and TRBJ1-5; possible D gene TRBD1, 5 bases. The CDR3 consists of 14 residues. Per the germline V gene, CDR1 is PRHDT and CDR2 is FYEKMQ (reference sequence). The ends were cut back, 8 bases at V and 9 bases at J, with 20 bases in the middle. CDR3 bases: TGTGCCAGCTGGGTACGGGGGGTAGGAGGGCCCCAGCATTTT. It encodes CASWVRGVGGPQHF.

The genes are TRBV19 and TRBJ1-5, with 9 bases fitting TRBD1. J lost 5 bases, V lost 4 bases, and 6 bases had no gene match. The CDR3 covers 15 residues. CDR1 and CDR2 (germline): LNHDA, SQIVND (reference sequence). DNA for the CDR3: TGTGCCAGTAGTAAACGGGACAGGGAGGATCAGCCCCAGCATTTT. The encoded protein is CASSKRDREDQPQHF.

The chain employs TRBV2 and TRBJ2-1; D might be TRBD2 (6 bases). Trimming removed 4 bases from V and 15 bases from J, with 19 bases in between. The CDR3 is made up of 13 amino acids. Germline V gives CDR1 SNHLY, CDR2 FYNNEI. The CDR3 nucleotides read TGTGCCAGCAGTGCCGACTTACGGGACTGGGGGTTCTTC. Translated, it gives CASSADLRDWGFF.

The rearrangement links TRBV3-1 (or the pseudogene TRBV3-2) to TRBJ2-7; D may be TRBD2 (6 bases). The CDR3 is 16 amino acids. Germline V gene sequence: CDR1 LGHDT, CDR2 YNNKEL (reference sequence). V lost 0 bases, J lost 5 bases, and 17 bases lay in between. The CDR3 protein is CASSQDPGRLANEQYF. In nucleotides, the CDR3 is TGTGCCAGCAGCCAAGATCCTGGGAGGTTGGCTAACGAGCAGTACTTC.

The genes are TRBV20-1 and TRBJ1-5, with a tentative D call TRBD1 (6 bases). The length of the CDR3 is 17 residues. Trimming left V 3 bases short and J 1 base short, with 19 bases between. The germline gives CDR1 DFQATT, CDR2 SNEGSKA (reference sequence). CDR3 in amino acids: CSASKGGGRDSNQPQHF. DNA for the CDR3: TGCAGTGCTAGTAAGGGTGGGGGCAGGGACAGCAATCAGCCCCAGCATTTT.

The J gene is TRBJ1-5, the V gene TRBV19; TRBD1 might be the D (5 bases). The germline V gene encodes CDR1 LNHDA and CDR2 SQIVND (reference sequence). The V and J ends lost 3 bases and 7 bases respectively, with 7 bases between them. The CDR3 is 12 residues long. The CDR3 coding sequence is TGTGCCAGTAGTATCCGGGGGCAGCCCCAGCATTTT. Translating gives CASSIRGQPQHF.